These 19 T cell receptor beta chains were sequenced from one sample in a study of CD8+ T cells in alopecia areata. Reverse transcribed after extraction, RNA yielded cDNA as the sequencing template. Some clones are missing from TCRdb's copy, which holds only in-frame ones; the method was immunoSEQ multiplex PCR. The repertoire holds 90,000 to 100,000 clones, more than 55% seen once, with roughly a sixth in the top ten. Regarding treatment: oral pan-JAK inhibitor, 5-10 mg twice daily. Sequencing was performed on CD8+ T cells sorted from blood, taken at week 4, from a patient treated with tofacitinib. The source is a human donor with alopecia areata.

The DNA of the CDR3 is TGCAGCGTTGAAGAAGGGACAGCCTATGGCTACACCTTC. This encodes CSVEEGTAYGYTF. V and J are TRBV29-1 and TRBJ1-2; 7 nucleotides match TRBD1. The CDR3 totals 13 residues. Germline CDR1 and CDR2: SQVTM and ANQGSEA. V gave up 0 bases and J gave up 4 bases; unmatched junction bases: 2. The whole variable domain, filled in from reference TRBV29-1 and TRBJ1-2, reads SAVISQKPSRDICQRGTSLTIQCQVDSQVTMMFWYRQQPGQSLTLIATANQGSEATYESGFVIDKFPISRPNLTFSTLTVSNMSPEDSSIYLCSVEEGTAYGYTFGSGTRLTVV.

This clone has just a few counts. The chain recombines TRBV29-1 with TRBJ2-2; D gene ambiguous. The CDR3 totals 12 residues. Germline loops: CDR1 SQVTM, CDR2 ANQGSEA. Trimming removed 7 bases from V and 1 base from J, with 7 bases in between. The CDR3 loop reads CSATRNTGELFF. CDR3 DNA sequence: TGCAGCGCTACAAGGAACACCGGGGAGCTGTTTTTT.

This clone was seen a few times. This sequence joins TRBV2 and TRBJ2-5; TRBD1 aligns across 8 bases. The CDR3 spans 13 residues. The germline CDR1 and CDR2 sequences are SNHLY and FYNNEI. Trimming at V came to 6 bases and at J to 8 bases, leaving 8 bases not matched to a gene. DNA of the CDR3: TGTGCCAGCAGGAGGGGACAGGATGATACCCAGTACTTC. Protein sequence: CASRRGQDDTQYF.

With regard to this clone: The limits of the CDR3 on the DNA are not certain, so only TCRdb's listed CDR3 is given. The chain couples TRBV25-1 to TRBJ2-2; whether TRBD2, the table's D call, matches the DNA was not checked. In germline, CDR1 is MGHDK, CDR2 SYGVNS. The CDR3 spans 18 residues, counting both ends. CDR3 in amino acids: CASGTGLAGGRTPGSCFF.

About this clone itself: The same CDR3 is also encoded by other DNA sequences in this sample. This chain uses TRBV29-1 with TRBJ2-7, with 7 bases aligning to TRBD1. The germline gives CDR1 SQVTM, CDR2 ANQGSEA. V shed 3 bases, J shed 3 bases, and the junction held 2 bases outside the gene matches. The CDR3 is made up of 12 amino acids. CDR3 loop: CSVETGSYEQYF. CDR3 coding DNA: TGCAGCGTTGAGACAGGGAGCTACGAGCAGTACTTC.

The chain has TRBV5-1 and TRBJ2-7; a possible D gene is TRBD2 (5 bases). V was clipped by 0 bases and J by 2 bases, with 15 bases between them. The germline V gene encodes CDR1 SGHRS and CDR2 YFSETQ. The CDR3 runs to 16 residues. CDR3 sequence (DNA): TGCGCCAGCAGCTTGGAGGCGGGTCTTGTTACCTACGAGCAGTACTTC. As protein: CASSLEAGLVTYEQYF.

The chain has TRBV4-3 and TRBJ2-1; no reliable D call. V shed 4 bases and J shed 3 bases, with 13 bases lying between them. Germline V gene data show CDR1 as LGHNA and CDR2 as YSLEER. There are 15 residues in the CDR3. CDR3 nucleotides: TGCGCCAGCAGCCCGAACTTAGACGACTACAATGAGCAGTTCTTC. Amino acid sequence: CASSPNLDDYNEQFF.

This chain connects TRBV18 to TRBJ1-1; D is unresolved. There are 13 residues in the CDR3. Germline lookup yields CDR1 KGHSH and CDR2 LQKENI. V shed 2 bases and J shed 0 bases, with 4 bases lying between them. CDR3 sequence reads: CASSPGMNTEAFF. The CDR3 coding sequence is TGTGCCAGCTCACCAGGGATGAACACTGAAGCTTTCTTT.

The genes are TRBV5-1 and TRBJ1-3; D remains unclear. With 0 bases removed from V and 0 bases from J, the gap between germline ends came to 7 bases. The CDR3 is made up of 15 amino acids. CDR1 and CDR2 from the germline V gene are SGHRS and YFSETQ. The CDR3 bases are TGCGCCAGCAGCTTGGGACACCGCTCTGGAAACACCATATATTTT. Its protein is CASSLGHRSGNTIYF.

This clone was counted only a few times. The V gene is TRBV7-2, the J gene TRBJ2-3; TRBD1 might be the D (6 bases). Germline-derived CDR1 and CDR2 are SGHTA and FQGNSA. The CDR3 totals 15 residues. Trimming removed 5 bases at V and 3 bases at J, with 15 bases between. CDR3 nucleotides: TGTGCCAGCAGCCCAGGGACATTCACTACAGATACGCAGTATTTT. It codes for CASSPGTFTTDTQYF.

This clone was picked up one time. The CDR3 reads CAWSAQVTGELFF. The CDR3 nucleotides read TGTGCCTGGAGCGCACAGGTCACCGGGGAGCTGTTTTTT. V gene TRBV30 combines with J gene TRBJ2-2, with D possibly matching TRBD1 (5 bases). CDR1 and CDR2 (germline): GTSNPN, SVGIG (reference sequence). Trimming shortened V by 3 bases and J by 4 bases, and 9 bases separated the two germline ends. The CDR3 runs to 13 residues. Variable domain in full (rest from reference TRBV30 and TRBJ2-2): SQTIHQWPATLVQPVGSPLSLECTVEGTSNPNLYWYRQAAGRGLQLLFYSVGIGQISSEVPQNLSASRPQDRQFILSSKKLLLSDSGFYLCAWSAQVTGELFFGEGSRLTVL.

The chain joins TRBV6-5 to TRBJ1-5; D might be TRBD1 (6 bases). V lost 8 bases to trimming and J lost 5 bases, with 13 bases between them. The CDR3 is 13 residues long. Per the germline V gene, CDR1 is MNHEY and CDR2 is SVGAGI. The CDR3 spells CASGGAAYQPQHF. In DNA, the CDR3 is TGTGCCAGCGGGGGGGCAGCGTATCAGCCCCAGCATTTT.

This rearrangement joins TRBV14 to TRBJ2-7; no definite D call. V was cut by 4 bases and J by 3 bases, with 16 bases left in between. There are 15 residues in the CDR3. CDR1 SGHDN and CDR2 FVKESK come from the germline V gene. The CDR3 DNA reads TGTGCCAGCAGCCCCAAAGGCCTACCCTTCTACGAGCAGTACTTC. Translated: CASSPKGLPFYEQYF. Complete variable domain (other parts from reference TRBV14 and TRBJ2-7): EAGVTQFPSHSVIEKGQTVTLRCDPISGHDNLYWYRRVMGKEIKFLLHFVKESKQDESGMPNNRFLAERTGGTYSTLKVQPAELEDSGVYFCASSPKGLPFYEQYFGPGTRLTVT.

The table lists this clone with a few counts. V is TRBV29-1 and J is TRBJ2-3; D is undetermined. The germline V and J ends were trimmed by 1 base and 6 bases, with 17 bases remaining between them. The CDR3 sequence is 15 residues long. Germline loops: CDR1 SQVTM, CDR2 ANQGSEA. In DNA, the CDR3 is TGCAGCGTTGAAGGTTATAGTGATGGTGTGGATACGCAGTATTTT. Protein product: CSVEGYSDGVDTQYF.

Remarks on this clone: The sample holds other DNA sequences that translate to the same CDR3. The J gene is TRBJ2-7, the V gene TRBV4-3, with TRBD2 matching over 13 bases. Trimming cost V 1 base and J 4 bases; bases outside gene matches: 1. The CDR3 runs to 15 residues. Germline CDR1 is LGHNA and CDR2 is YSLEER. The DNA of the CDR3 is TGCGCCAGCAGCCAAGGACTAGCGGGAGGTTACGAGCAGTACTTC. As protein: CASSQGLAGGYEQYF.

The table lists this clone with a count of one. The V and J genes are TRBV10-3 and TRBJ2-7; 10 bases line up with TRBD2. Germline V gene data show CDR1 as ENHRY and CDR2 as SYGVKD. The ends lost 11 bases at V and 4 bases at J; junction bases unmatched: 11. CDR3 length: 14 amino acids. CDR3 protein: CAVESGRDQYEQYF. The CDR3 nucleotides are TGTGCCGTAGAAAGCGGGAGGGATCAGTACGAGCAGTACTTC.

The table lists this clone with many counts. For the CDR3, the DNA is TGTGCCAGCTCGACGGGAATAGATACGCAGTATTTT. Amino acids: CASSTGIDTQYF. The chain combines TRBV9 with TRBJ2-3; possibly TRBD2 for D (5 bases). Trimming stripped 7 bases from V and 5 bases from J, with 11 bases between. The CDR3 runs to 12 residues. Germline assignment: CDR1 SGDLS and CDR2 YYNGEE.

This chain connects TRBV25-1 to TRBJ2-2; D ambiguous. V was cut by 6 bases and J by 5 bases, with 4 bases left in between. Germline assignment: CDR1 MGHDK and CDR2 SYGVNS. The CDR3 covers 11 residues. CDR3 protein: CASRMTGELFF. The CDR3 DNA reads TGTGCCAGCAGAATGACCGGGGAGCTGTTTTTT.

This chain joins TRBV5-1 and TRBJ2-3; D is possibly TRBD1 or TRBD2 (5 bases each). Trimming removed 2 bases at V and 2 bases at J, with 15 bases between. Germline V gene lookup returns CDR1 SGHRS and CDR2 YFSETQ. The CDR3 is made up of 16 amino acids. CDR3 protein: CASSLKDYRNTDTQYF. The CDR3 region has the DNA TGCGCCAGCAGCTTAAAAGACTACAGGAACACAGATACGCAGTATTTT.